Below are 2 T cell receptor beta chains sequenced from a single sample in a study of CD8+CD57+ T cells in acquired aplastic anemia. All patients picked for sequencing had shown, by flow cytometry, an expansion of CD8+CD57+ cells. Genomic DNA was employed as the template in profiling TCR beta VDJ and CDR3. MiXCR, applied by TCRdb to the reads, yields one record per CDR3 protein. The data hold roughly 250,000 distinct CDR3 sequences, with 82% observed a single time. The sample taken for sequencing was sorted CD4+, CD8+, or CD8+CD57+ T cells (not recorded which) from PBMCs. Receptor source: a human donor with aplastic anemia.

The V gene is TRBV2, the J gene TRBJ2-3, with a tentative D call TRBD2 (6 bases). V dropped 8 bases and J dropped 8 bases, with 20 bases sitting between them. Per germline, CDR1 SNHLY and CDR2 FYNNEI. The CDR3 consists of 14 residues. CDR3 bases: TGTGCCAGCCTCTCAGCGGGCGCTCCCGCTACGCAGTATTTT. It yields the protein CASLSAGAPATQYF.

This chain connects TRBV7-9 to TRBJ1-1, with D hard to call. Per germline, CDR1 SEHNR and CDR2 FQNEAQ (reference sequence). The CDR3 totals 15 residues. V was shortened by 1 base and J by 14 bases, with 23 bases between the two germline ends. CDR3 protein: CASSLELAYVNGQFF. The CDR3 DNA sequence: TGTGCCAGCAGCTTAGAACTAGCGTACGTGAATGGGCAGTTCTTT.